The present T cell receptor (beta chain) was sequenced within a study of T cell repertoires in cytomegalovirus infection. In the study overall: Public TCR beta signature analysis indicated the presence of both CMV infection and matching HLA type.

CDR3 length equals 13 residues. The junction had 5 bases not matched to a gene; V was cut back by 6 bases and J by 6 bases. In this sample, this clonotype turned up many times. The antigen remains unidentified. TCRdb re-called the reads through MiXCR, storing one row per CDR3 protein. The sample consists of around 130,000 distinct CDR3 sequences, 8.8% of them appearing once. Regarding the study as a whole: Dominating the ex vivo response were TCR beta clonotypes that were CMV-specific and HLA-C-restricted.

This receptor was identified in a human donor in good health (CMV status not recorded). Some clones in this sample may be carry-over from other donors' samples. The chain couples TRBV12-3 or TRBV12-4 to TRBJ2-3; TRBD2 matches at 8 bases. The source material was PBMCs. CDR3 nucleotide sequence: TGTGCCAGCAGCGGGGGGGTCATGGATACGCAGTATTTT. Its protein is CASSGGVMDTQYF.